This T cell receptor (beta chain) was sequenced during a study of T-cell reconstitution after alpha-beta-depleted transplantation in children. Whole-study results and caveats: Several hundred expanded graft clones reportedly were the source of alpha-beta T cells about two months after transplant. From surviving recipient T cells and thymic progenitors came the high day-60 TCRbeta diversity observed in some patients. Counts and diversity of T cells one year after transplant came mostly from newly produced T cells.

Molecular barcoding with unique molecular identifiers was used for the TCRbeta library. From the PCR reads, TCRdb called clonotypes with MiXCR, one entry per CDR3 protein. Altogether about 300,000 distinct CDR3 sequences are present, 6.5% to 9% being singletons, with the ten largest covering approximately 8.2%. This clonotype has a count of ten or more. Its antigen is not identified. The CDR3 length is 12 residues. Germline V gives CDR1 MDHEN, CDR2 SYDVKM. The ends were cut back, 4 bases at V and 5 bases at J, with 9 bases in the middle. The chain carries TRBV28 and TRBJ2-7; D gene unclear. This TCR derives from a female patient younger than 10 who had a stem cell transplant for Fanconi anemia, so the T cells may come from the graft donor. The source was peripheral blood, collected 360 days after TCRalphabeta/CD19-depleted stem cell transplant. The CDR3 region is CASSSLGHEQYF. The CDR3 coding sequence is TGTGCCAGCAGTTCCTTAGGCCACGAGCAGTACTTC.